Listed here are 18 T cell receptor beta chains from one sample, sequenced in a study of T-cell memory formation after mild COVID-19. TCRdb reprocessed the 5' RACE reads via MiXCR and lists one record per CDR3 protein. The profile covers 150,000 to 200,000 distinct CDR3 sequences, with roughly 28% appearing a single time and around 11% taken by the ten largest. Sequencing was done on a sample of PBMCs or a T cell subset sorted from them (not recorded which). Receptors originate from an adult woman who had mild COVID-19 (a few samples of this study predate the infection). Cell type and time point are not known.

This chain links TRBV4-3 with TRBJ2-1; 10 bases are a match to TRBD2. The trim removed 0 bases at V and 10 bases at J, leaving 15 bases unmatched. The CDR3 sequence is 18 residues long. Germline V lookup: CDR1 LGHNA, CDR2 YSLEER. For the CDR3, the DNA is TGCGCCAGCAGCCAAGAATCTTTGTTACTAGCGGGGCCATGGGAGCAGTTCTTC. This encodes CASSQESLLLAGPWEQFF.

The V gene is TRBV30, the J gene TRBJ1-2, with 11 bases identical to TRBD1. CDR3 length: 15 residues. Germline values: CDR1 GTSNPN, CDR2 SVGIG (reference sequence). V lost 4 bases to trimming and J lost 6 bases; unmatched junction nucleotides: 10. Here the CDR3 reads CAWMDRGRIRDGYTF. DNA for the CDR3: TGTGCCTGGATGGACAGGGGGCGCATCAGGGATGGCTACACCTTC. The full variable domain, completed using reference TRBV30 and TRBJ1-2, is SQTIHQWPATLVQPVGSPLSLECTVEGTSNPNLYWYRQAAGRGLQLLFYSVGIGQISSEVPQNLSASRPQDRQFILSSKKLLLSDSGFYLCAWMDRGRIRDGYTFGSGTRLTVV.

The table lists this clonotype with a few counts. V is TRBV20-1 and J is TRBJ1-5; D remains ambiguous. The CDR3 is made up of 15 amino acids. Germline CDR1 is DFQATT and CDR2 is SNEGSKA (reference sequence). The V and J ends lost 0 bases and 5 bases respectively, with 14 bases between them. CDR3 coding DNA: TGCAGTGCTAGAGATACAGCAGGACGAGATCAGCCCCAGCATTTT. Translating gives CSARDTAGRDQPQHF.

This clonotype was observed a few times. The rearrangement links TRBV29-1 to TRBJ2-7; tentative D call: TRBD1 (5 bases). There are 13 residues in the CDR3. V was clipped by 6 bases and J by 2 bases, with 14 bases between them. Germline V CDR1 and CDR2: SQVTM, ANQGSEA. CDR3 residues: CSVGQLGAYEQYF. The CDR3 coding sequence is TGCAGCGTCGGTCAGCTAGGGGCCTACGAGCAGTACTTC.

The chain links TRBV24-1 to TRBJ1-1; D gene ambiguous. Germline V CDR1 and CDR2: KGHDR, SFDVKD. Deletions cut 6 bases from V and 3 bases from J, with 10 bases between. The CDR3 consists of 13 residues. The DNA of the CDR3 is TGTGCCACCAGTAAGGGCCTCTACACTGAAGCTTTCTTT. This sequence encodes CATSKGLYTEAFF.

This clonotype was detected only a few times. This chain uses TRBV6-5 with TRBJ2-7; 7 nucleotides align to TRBD1. CDR3 length: 13 amino acids. With V trimmed by 2 bases and J by 4 bases, 2 bases remained unmatched. Germline CDR1 is MNHEY and CDR2 is SVGAGI. CDR3 residues: CASSYRQGYEQYF. The CDR3 DNA follows: TGTGCCAGCAGTTACCGACAGGGATACGAGCAGTACTTC.

The gene calls are TRBV9 and TRBJ2-1; TRBD2 is a possible D gene (6 bases). This CDR3 is built from 15 residues. With 0 bases removed from V and 2 bases from J, the gap between germline ends came to 9 bases. From germline, CDR1 is SGDLS and CDR2 YYNGEE. CDR3 residues: CASSVASETYNEQFF. For the CDR3, the DNA is TGTGCCAGCAGCGTAGCTAGCGAAACCTACAATGAGCAGTTCTTC.

The chain combines TRBV4-1 with TRBJ2-7; TRBD2 is a possible D gene (5 bases). This CDR3 region has 15 residues. Trimming stripped 0 bases from V and 3 bases from J, with 12 bases between. Germline loops: CDR1 MGHRA, CDR2 YSYEKL. CDR3 DNA: TGCGCCAGCAGCCAAGAAGACGGACTGTACTACGAGCAGTACTTC. Translating gives CASSQEDGLYYEQYF.

This clonotype was recorded a few times. This chain uses TRBV5-1 with TRBJ1-1; D ambiguous. Germline assignment: CDR1 SGHRS and CDR2 YFSETQ. This CDR3 has 12 amino acids. Trimming removed 5 bases at V and 3 bases at J, with 8 bases between. In DNA, the CDR3 is TGCGCCAGCAGTTACGGGGACACTGAAGCTTTCTTT. Encoded protein: CASSYGDTEAFF.

This clonotype has a single count. The CDR3 DNA reads as TGTGCCAGCAGTTACTTCCCTCCGGGACAGGGGGCTCCTCCTGGAAACACCATATATTTT. Translating gives CASSYFPPGQGAPPGNTIYF. The chain is built from TRBV6-6 and TRBJ1-3; TRBD1 matches at 12 bases. V lost 1 base, J lost 2 bases, and 12 bases stayed unmatched. Germline loops: CDR1 MNHNY, CDR2 SVGAGI (reference sequence). The CDR3 length is 20 residues.

The rearrangement links TRBV15 to TRBJ2-3, with a possible D match to TRBD2 (5 bases). Trimming pared 1 base from V and 4 bases from J, leaving 9 bases between. The germline gives CDR1 LNHNV, CDR2 YYDKDF (reference sequence). The CDR3 is 14 residues long. This CDR3 reads CATSRGRWADTQYF. Here the CDR3 DNA reads TGTGCCACCAGCAGAGGGAGGTGGGCAGATACGCAGTATTTT.

This clonotype was detected a few times. J is TRBJ2-2 and V is TRBV24-1; D remains ambiguous. The V gene's germline CDR1 is KGHDR and CDR2 SFDVKD. This CDR3 region has 15 residues. V shed 4 bases and J shed 6 bases, with 14 bases lying between them. CDR3 DNA: TGTGCCACCAGTGACTCGACCAGACACCCCGGGGAGCTGTTTTTT. This translates into CATSDSTRHPGELFF.

This clonotype occurred a few times. The chain is built from TRBV6-2 or TRBV6-3 and TRBJ2-1, with 8 nucleotides matching TRBD2. The CDR3 totals 16 residues. With 4 bases clipped from V and 2 bases from J, the junction kept 7 bases outside the gene matches. Looked up from germline, CDR1 is MNHEY and CDR2 is SVGEGT. CDR3 residues: CASSSRAGAPYNEQFF. The CDR3 nucleotides are TGTGCCAGCAGTTCGAGAGCGGGAGCACCCTACAATGAGCAGTTCTTC.

The chain joins TRBV2 to TRBJ2-6, with a tentative D call TRBD2 (5 bases). Germline CDR1 and CDR2: SNHLY and FYNNEI. V was pared by 6 bases and J by 3 bases, with 9 bases between. The CDR3 extends over 14 amino acids. CDR3 amino acids: CASSPRVGANVLTF. In DNA form, the CDR3 reads TGTGCCAGCAGCCCGCGGGTTGGGGCCAACGTCCTGACTTTC.

This clonotype was seen a few times. The CDR3 nucleotides read TGTGCCAGCAGCTTATGGACCCCGAACACCGGGGAGCTGTTTTTT. Translated: CASSLWTPNTGELFF. The chain recombines TRBV7-9 with TRBJ2-2; D is uncertain. Between the trimmed V and J ends, which lost 2 bases and 0 bases, there was a span of 7 bases. Germline assignment: CDR1 SEHNR and CDR2 FQNEAQ (reference sequence). The CDR3 is 15 amino acids.

The V gene is TRBV10-1, the J gene TRBJ2-1; D remains unclear. V lost 4 bases to trimming and J lost 4 bases, with 17 bases between them. Germline CDR1 WNHNN, CDR2 SYGVQD (reference sequence). CDR3 length: 16 residues. The CDR3 DNA sequence: TGCGCCAGCAGTGTAAATTGTGCCGACCAATACAATGAGCAGTTCTTC. It codes for CASSVNCADQYNEQFF.

This clonotype was seen repeatedly, ten times or more. The rearrangement uses TRBV7-9 and TRBJ2-7; perhaps TRBD2 as D (5 bases). Germline V gene data show CDR1 as SEHNR and CDR2 as FQNEAQ (reference sequence). The V end lost 7 bases, the J end lost 2 bases, and 18 bases lay between the germline ends. CDR3 length equals 15 residues. The CDR3 DNA reads TGTGCCAGCAACGATATACTAGTATACCCCTACGAGCAGTACTTC. Protein sequence: CASNDILVYPYEQYF.

The DNA for the CDR3 is TGTGCCAGCTCACTGTCAGGAGAGAACACTGAAGCTTTCTTT. Translated, it gives CASSLSGENTEAFF. The chain combines TRBV18 with TRBJ1-1; no definite D call. There are 14 residues in the CDR3. V lost 4 bases to trimming and J lost 1 base, with 10 bases between them. Per germline, CDR1 KGHSH and CDR2 LQKENI.